This TCR beta chain emerged from a study of tumor-infiltrating lymphocytes in oesophageal squamous cell carcinoma. Each CDR3 protein gets one entry after TCRdb re-called the PCR reads with MiXCR. The sample records some 14,000 distinct CDR3 sequences, about 50% being singletons. CDR3 length equals 14 residues. V lost 5 bases and J lost 10; bases outside the gene matches: 11. Germline assignment: CDR1 SGHVS and CDR2 FQNEAQ. The chain is built from TRBV7-8 and TRBJ2-1, with 7 nucleotides matching TRBD1. Source material: esophageal tumor tissue. This TCR came from a male donor with esophageal squamous cell carcinoma. CDR3 coding DNA: TGTGCCAGCAGCCCCAGACAGGGCTCCTACGAGCAGTTCTTC. Translation gives CASSPRQGSYEQFF.